What follows are 19 T cell receptor beta chains derived from one specimen sequenced in a study of blood T cells in healthy people across ages. Primers used in a second PCR of about 7 to 12 cycles were a sample-barcoded 5' primer and a J-beta primer mix. In TCRdb, the 5' RACE reads were re-called with MiXCR into one record per CDR3 protein. The table lists 700,000 to 850,000 distinct CDR3 sequences, 30% to 45% of them singletons, with 10% to 15% in the top ten. Sequencing was done on a sample of blood. Receptors originate from a man aged 18 to 30 in good health.

This chain connects TRBV9 to TRBJ2-1; 7 positions agree with TRBD1. The germline CDR1 and CDR2 sequences are SGDLS and YYNGEE. The length of the CDR3 is 17 residues. With 5 bases clipped from V and 0 bases from J, the junction kept 11 bases outside the gene matches. The CDR3 DNA follows: TGTGCCAGCAGTGACAATCCGGGACAGATCTCCTACAATGAGCAGTTCTTC. Its translation is CASSDNPGQISYNEQFF.

This rearrangement joins TRBV4-2 to TRBJ2-1; 9 bases agree with TRBD1. The end of the DNA is better explained by TRBJ2-7, so the J call may be wrong. The CDR3 has 18 amino acids. CDR1 and CDR2 (germline): LGHNA, YNFKEQ. CDR3 in amino acids: CASSQDYPGQGTYNEQYF. The CDR3 coding sequence is TGTGCCAGCAGCCAAGATTATCCGGGACAGGGCACCTACAATGAGCAGTACTTC.

Many counts were recorded for this clonotype. The chain has TRBV2 and TRBJ1-2, with TRBD1 as a possible D gene (6 bases). From germline, CDR1 is SNHLY and CDR2 FYNNEI. V gave up 6 bases and J gave up 1 base, with 9 bases separating them. The CDR3 spans 13 residues. CDR3 residues: CASSPDSNYGYTF. CDR3 nucleotide sequence: TGTGCCAGCAGCCCGGACAGTAACTATGGCTACACCTTC.

This clonotype was detected many times. This chain links TRBV7-6 with TRBJ1-2; 12 bases match TRBD1. This CDR3 has 16 amino acids. Looked up from germline, CDR1 is SGHVS and CDR2 is FNYEAQ. Trimming took 5 bases from V and 7 from J; bases not matched to a gene: 11. Written as DNA, the CDR3 is TGTGCCAGCAGCCCAAGAGGGGACAGGGGGCAAGGTGGCTACACCTTC. Translation gives CASSPRGDRGQGGYTF.

This clonotype was counted between two and nine times. This rearrangement joins TRBV6-2 or TRBV6-3 to TRBJ2-7; 8 nucleotides line up with TRBD1. The V gene end was trimmed by 7 bases and the J gene end by 11 bases; junction bases not matched to a gene: 10. The CDR3 contains 12 residues. In germline, CDR1 is MNHEY, CDR2 SVGEGT. Here the CDR3 reads CASTPDRVRKYF. The CDR3, as DNA: TGTGCCAGCACCCCGGACAGGGTTCGGAAGTACTTC.

This clonotype was counted between two and nine times. The V gene is TRBV6-5, the J gene TRBJ2-4; 8 bases match TRBD1. This CDR3 is 14 amino acids long. V gave up 8 bases and J gave up 6 bases; unmatched junction bases: 9. The germline CDR1 and CDR2 sequences are MNHEY and SVGAGI. The CDR3 sequence is CASGSDRERNIQYF. The DNA for the CDR3 is TGTGCCAGCGGGTCGGACAGGGAGCGAAACATTCAGTACTTC.

The chain carries TRBV6-5 and TRBJ1-5; 7 positions agree with TRBD1. The CDR3 length is 14 residues. Trimming took 5 bases from V and 6 from J; bases not matched to a gene: 7. Germline V CDR1 and CDR2: MNHEY, SVGAGI. The CDR3 is CASSTRQGSQPQHF. The CDR3 nucleotides read TGTGCCAGCAGTACCCGACAGGGCTCTCAGCCCCAGCATTTT.

This rearrangement joins TRBV20-1 to TRBJ2-7; D is possibly TRBD2 (6 bases). Germline V gene data show CDR1 as DFQATT and CDR2 as SNEGSKA (reference sequence). The CDR3 loop spans 14 amino acids. The CDR3 is CTSTRGVGFDEQYF. CDR3 DNA sequence: TGCACCTCGACGCGCGGGGTGGGATTTGATGAGCAGTACTTC.

Details on this clonotype: A read error may explain this, as a much larger clone is one base away. The rearrangement joins TRBV7-2 to TRBJ2-3; D uncertain. The CDR3 sequence is 15 residues long. Germline loops: CDR1 SGHTA, CDR2 FQGNSA. This chain's CDR3 is CASGLDRANTDTQYF. The CDR3, as DNA: TGTGCCAGCGGCTTAGATCGGGCTAACACAGATACGCAGTATTTT.

The chain links TRBV9 to TRBJ1-4, with D tentatively TRBD1 (6 bases). Germline CDR1 and CDR2: SGDLS and YYNGEE. V dropped 2 bases and J dropped 7 bases, with 12 bases sitting between them. This CDR3 contains 14 residues. The CDR3 nucleotides read TGTGCCAGCAGCGTGGGGGGGGCCCGTGAAAAACTGTTTTTT. Amino acid sequence: CASSVGGAREKLFF. The full variable domain, rest sourced from reference TRBV9 and TRBJ1-4, is DSGVTQTPKHLITATGQRVTLRCSPRSGDLSVYWYQQSLDQGLQFLIQYYNGEERAKGNILERFSAQQFPDLHSELNLSSLELGDSALYFCASSVGGAREKLFFGSGTQLSVL.

This clonotype has only a few counts. This chain joins TRBV12-3 or TRBV12-4 and TRBJ2-7, with 12 bases that match TRBD2. V lost 5 bases to trimming and J lost 4 bases; unmatched junction nucleotides: 3. This CDR3 is 14 amino acids long. The CDR3 here is CASSTSGGRYEQYF. CDR3 nucleotides: TGTGCCAGCAGTACTAGCGGGGGGAGGTACGAGCAGTACTTC.

This clonotype was counted at least ten times. The chain is built from TRBV20-1 and TRBJ2-1; no clear D gene. Germline V gene data show CDR1 as DFQATT and CDR2 as SNEGSKA (reference sequence). The CDR3 is 15 residues long. V shed 3 bases and J shed 0 bases, with 12 bases lying between them. Written as DNA, the CDR3 is TGCAGTGCTAGCCCTCCCAGTAGCTCCTACAATGAGCAGTTCTTC. Translation: CSASPPSSSYNEQFF.

The sample holds many counts of this clonotype. The chain employs TRBV11-1 and TRBJ2-5; 7 bases agree with TRBD1. Losses at the gene ends were 5 bases for V and 1 base for J; bases not matched to a gene: 7. There are 15 residues in the CDR3. Germline V gene lookup returns CDR1 SGHAT and CDR2 FQDESV (reference sequence). The CDR3 DNA reads as TGTGCCAGCAGCCTCGACAGGGAGAGCCAAGAGACCCAGTACTTC. Its translation is CASSLDRESQETQYF.

The chain carries TRBV25-1 and TRBJ1-2; the D is unclear. Per germline, CDR1 MGHDK and CDR2 SYGVNS. The CDR3 is made up of 11 amino acids. V dropped 9 bases and J dropped 7 bases, with 12 bases sitting between them. CDR3 coding DNA: TGTGCCAGTTCTGGAGGGCCTGGCTACACCTTC. This encodes CASSGGPGYTF.

In this sample, this clonotype turned up a few times. The chain uses TRBV14 and TRBJ2-2; 9 bases match TRBD1. CDR1 SGHDN and CDR2 FVKESK come from the germline V gene. The CDR3 totals 16 residues. J gave up 4 bases and V 4 bases, and 7 bases lay outside the gene matches. For the CDR3, the DNA is TGTGCCAGCAGCCTAGGACACAGGGGGCGCACCGGGGAGCTGTTTTTT. As protein: CASSLGHRGRTGELFF.

This clonotype was observed a few times. V is TRBV15 and J is TRBJ1-6; D is unclear. CDR3 size: 14 residues. Germline CDR1 reads LNHNV; CDR2 reads YYDKDF (reference sequence). Trimming stripped 2 bases from V and 14 bases from J, with 16 bases between. This CDR3 reads CATSRPSFPLTLHF. CDR3 nucleotide sequence: TGTGCCACCAGCAGACCCTCCTTCCCTCTGACCCTCCACTTT.

This clonotype has at least ten counts. The J gene is TRBJ2-5, the V gene TRBV10-3; maybe TRBD1 (6 bases). In germline, CDR1 is ENHRY, CDR2 SYGVKD. V gave up 3 bases and J gave up 7 bases, with 15 bases separating them. CDR3 length: 14 residues. CDR3 sequence: CAISDNRDEGTQYF. The CDR3 DNA reads as TGTGCCATCAGTGATAACAGGGACGAAGGGACCCAGTACTTC.

This chain uses TRBV7-9 with TRBJ2-3; 8 nucleotides align to TRBD2. Per the germline V gene, CDR1 is SEHNR and CDR2 is FQNEAQ (reference sequence). There are 15 residues in the CDR3. V was pared by 2 bases and J by 4 bases, with 5 bases of the junction left unmatched. The CDR3 DNA is TGTGCCAGCAGCTTACCCAGCGGGAGAGCAGATACGCAGTATTTT. It codes for CASSLPSGRADTQYF.

Regarding this clonotype: Germline is not matched at one junction end, which may reflect a read error. The genes are TRBV11-2 and TRBJ2-1; tentatively, D is TRBD2 (6 bases). The CDR3 contains 16 residues. In germline, CDR1 is SGHAT, CDR2 FQNNGV. The CDR3 bases are TGTGCCAACAGCTCTTCCGGAGGGAGACTATACAATGAGCAGTTCTTC. Encoded protein: CANSSSGGRLYNEQFF. The whole variable domain, remainder taken from reference TRBV11-2 and TRBJ2-1, is EAGVAQSPRYKIIEKRQSVAFWCNPISGHATLYWYQQILGQGPKLLIQFQNNGVVDDSQLPKDRFSAERLKGVDSTLKIQPAKLEDSAVYLCANSSSGGRLYNEQFFGPGTRLTVL.